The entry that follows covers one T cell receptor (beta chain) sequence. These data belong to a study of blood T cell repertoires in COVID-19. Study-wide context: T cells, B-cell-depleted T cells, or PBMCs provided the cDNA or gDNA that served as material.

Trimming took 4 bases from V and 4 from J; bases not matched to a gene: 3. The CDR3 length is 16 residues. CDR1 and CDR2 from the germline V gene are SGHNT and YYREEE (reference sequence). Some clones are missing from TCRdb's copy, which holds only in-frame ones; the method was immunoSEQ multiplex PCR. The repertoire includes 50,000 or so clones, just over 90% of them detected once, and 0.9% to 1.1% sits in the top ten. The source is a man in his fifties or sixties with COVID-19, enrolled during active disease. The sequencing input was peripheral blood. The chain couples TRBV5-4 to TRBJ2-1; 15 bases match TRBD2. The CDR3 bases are TGTGCCAGCAGCAGGACTAGCGGGAGGGCATACAATGAGCAGTTCTTC. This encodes CASSRTSGRAYNEQFF.